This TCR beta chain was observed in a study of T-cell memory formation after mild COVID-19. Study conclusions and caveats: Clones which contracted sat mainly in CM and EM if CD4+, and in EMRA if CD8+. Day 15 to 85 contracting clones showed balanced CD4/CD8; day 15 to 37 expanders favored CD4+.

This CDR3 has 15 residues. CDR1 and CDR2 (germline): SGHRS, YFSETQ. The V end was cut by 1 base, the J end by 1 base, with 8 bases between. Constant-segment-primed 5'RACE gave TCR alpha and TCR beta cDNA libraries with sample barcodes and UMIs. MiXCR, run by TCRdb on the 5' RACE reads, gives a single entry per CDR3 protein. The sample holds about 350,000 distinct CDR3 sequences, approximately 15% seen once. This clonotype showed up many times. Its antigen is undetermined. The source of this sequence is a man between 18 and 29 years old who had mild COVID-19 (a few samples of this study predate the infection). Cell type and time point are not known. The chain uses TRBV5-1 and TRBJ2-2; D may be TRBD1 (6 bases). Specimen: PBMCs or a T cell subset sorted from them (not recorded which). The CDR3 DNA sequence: TGCGCCAGCAGCTTGACAGGGATGAACACCGGGGAGCTGTTTTTT. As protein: CASSLTGMNTGELFF.